This TCR beta chain appears in the sequencing data of a study of T-cell memory formation after mild COVID-19. Background on the study: Most TCR clusters belonged to a single donor. The study, taken as a whole, reports: Contracting clones from day 15 to 85 showed balanced CD4/CD8; later expanders favored CD4+. The finding that pre-infection memory included some responding clones suggested that cross-reactive memory joined.

V gave up 2 bases and J gave up 0 bases, with 12 bases separating them. CDR1 SQVTM and CDR2 ANQGSEA come from the germline V gene. The CDR3 is 15 residues long. From 5'RACE with constant-segment primers came TCR alpha and TCR beta cDNA libraries that carried sample barcodes and UMIs. TCRdb reanalysed the 5' RACE reads using MiXCR and keeps one entry per CDR3 protein. The data hold some 350,000 distinct CDR3 sequences, with around a sixth observed a single time. With respect to this clonotype: Antigen: not known.

Sequenced sample: PBMCs or a T cell subset sorted from them (not recorded which). The origin of this receptor is a man younger than 35 who had mild COVID-19 (a few samples of this study predate the infection). Cell type and time point are not known. This rearrangement joins TRBV29-1 to TRBJ2-3; D might be TRBD2 (6 bases). In DNA form, the CDR3 reads TGCAGCGTTGAATCCCGGAGCGGGAGCACAGATACGCAGTATTTT. It translates to CSVESRSGSTDTQYF.